A single sample is the source of the 27 T cell receptor beta chains below, sequenced in a study of post-analysis software for immune sequencing data. Study-level points and caveats: With TRBV5-6, TRBV5-1 and TRBV20-1 included, about five TRBV segments were more frequent in patients than in controls.

No antigen has been assigned to these receptors. Unique molecular identifiers were built into the TCR beta cDNA libraries. TCRdb redid the calling of the PCR reads with MiXCR, one entry per CDR3 protein. Of roughly 570,000 distinct CDR3 sequences in the sample, 30% to 40% were seen once. Sample: blood. The source of these receptors is a girl aged 2-17 years with multiple sclerosis.

V usage is TRBV28 and J usage is TRBJ1-2; D might be TRBD1 (5 bases). V shed 6 bases and J shed 3 bases, with 17 bases lying between them. Germline V gene lookup returns CDR1 MDHEN and CDR2 SYDVKM. The length of the CDR3 is 15 residues. The CDR3: CASRTTGTGYYGYTF. The CDR3 DNA follows: TGTGCCAGCAGAACTACCGGGACTGGGTACTATGGCTACACCTTC.

This clonotype was detected a few times. The chain couples TRBV18 to TRBJ2-1, with 9 bases lining up with TRBD2. The trim removed 3 bases at V and 9 bases at J, leaving 9 bases unmatched. Germline CDR1 reads KGHSH; CDR2 reads LQKENI. CDR3 size: 15 residues. The CDR3 nucleotides are TGTGCCAGCTCACCGCCTAGCGGGGAAGGGGGTGAGCAGTTCTTC. Amino acids: CASSPPSGEGGEQFF.

CDR3 sequence: CASSQPGSSREAFF. The CDR3 region has the DNA TGTGCCAGCAGCCAACCCGGGAGCAGCCGGGAAGCTTTCTTT. The chain is built from TRBV7-9 and TRBJ1-1; D is undetermined. This CDR3 is built from 14 residues. CDR1 and CDR2 from the germline V gene are SEHNR and FQNEAQ (reference sequence). Trimming stripped 5 bases from V and 8 bases from J, with 18 bases between.

The chain joins TRBV12-3 or TRBV12-4 to TRBJ2-7, with TRBD1 identical over 10 bases. Trimming removed 7 bases from V and 3 bases from J; junction bases left unmatched: 6. The CDR3 is made up of 14 amino acids. This CDR3 reads CASTRTGGCYEQYF. DNA for the CDR3: TGTGCCAGCACCCGGACAGGGGGTTGCTACGAGCAGTACTTC.

The V call is TRBV28, the J call TRBJ2-5; TRBD1 matches 7 bases. The DNA end lines up better with TRBJ2-7; the J call may be wrong. CDR3 size: 15 residues. Germline CDR1 reads MDHEN; CDR2 reads SYDVKM. The CDR3 is CASSLIETGSAEQYF. The CDR3 DNA sequence: TGTGCCAGCAGTTTAATAGAGACAGGGTCGGCCGAGCAGTACTTC.

This clonotype was detected a few times. V usage is TRBV7-9 and J usage is TRBJ1-1; D gene uncertain. V was trimmed by 2 bases and J by 3 bases, leaving 10 bases between them. The CDR3 extends over 14 amino acids. Germline V gene lookup returns CDR1 SEHNR and CDR2 FQNEAQ (reference sequence). Here the CDR3 DNA reads TGTGCCAGCAGCTTAACCTTGGCAGACACTGAAGCTTTCTTT. It specifies CASSLTLADTEAFF.

The chain has TRBV7-2 and TRBJ2-3, with D perhaps TRBD1 (5 bases). Per the germline V gene, CDR1 is SGHTA and CDR2 is FQGNSA. The germline V and J ends were trimmed by 1 base and 11 bases, with 10 bases remaining between them. The CDR3 is made up of 12 amino acids. Here the CDR3 reads CASSLGLRGQYF. Written as DNA, the CDR3 is TGTGCCAGCAGCTTAGGGCTTAGGGGGCAGTATTTT.

This chain connects TRBV13 to TRBJ2-6, with a possible D match to TRBD1 (5 bases). V shed 2 bases and J shed 0 bases, with 8 bases lying between them. The CDR3 contains 16 residues. Germline CDR1 is PRHDT and CDR2 is FYEKMQ (reference sequence). The CDR3 DNA is TGTGCCAGCAGCTTAACAGGAACCTCTGGGGCCAACGTCCTGACTTTC. Translating gives CASSLTGTSGANVLTF.

The chain combines TRBV20-1 with TRBJ2-1; perhaps D is TRBD1 or TRBD2 (6 bases each). CDR1 and CDR2 from the germline V gene are DFQATT and SNEGSKA (reference sequence). The V end was cut by 0 bases, the J end by 0 bases, with 15 bases between. The length of the CDR3 is 17 residues. The CDR3 DNA is TGCAGTGCTAGAGATCTAGACAAGGGGGGCTCCTACAATGAGCAGTTCTTC. The encoded protein is CSARDLDKGGSYNEQFF.

This clonotype was recorded a few times. This chain links TRBV10-3 with TRBJ2-1, with 10 bases that match TRBD2. Germline values: CDR1 ENHRY, CDR2 SYGVKD. Trimming removed 6 bases from V and 8 bases from J; junction bases left unmatched: 7. This CDR3 is built from 14 residues. This CDR3 is CAISPTSGLDEQFF. The CDR3 region has the DNA TGTGCCATCAGCCCGACTAGCGGGCTTGATGAGCAGTTCTTC.

The chain couples TRBV20-1 to TRBJ2-3; TRBD1 aligns across 9 bases. The CDR3 sequence is 15 residues long. CDR1 is DFQATT and CDR2 is SNEGSKA in the germline V gene (reference sequence). Unmatched junction bases numbered 16, after V lost 1 base and J lost 14 bases. CDR3 sequence reads: CSARGSGQGKEKLYF. CDR3 nucleotide sequence: TGCAGTGCTAGAGGATCGGGACAGGGTAAAGAAAAACTGTATTTT.

This chain's CDR3 is CSASSWQGNTEAFF. The DNA for the CDR3 is TGCAGTGCTAGCTCCTGGCAGGGGAACACTGAAGCTTTCTTT. V is TRBV20-1 and J is TRBJ1-1, with D possibly matching TRBD1 (5 bases). CDR3 size: 14 residues. CDR1 and CDR2 (germline): DFQATT, SNEGSKA (reference sequence). The V and J ends lost 3 bases and 1 base respectively, with 12 bases between them.

About this clonotype itself: Mismatch with germline at one junction end may stem from a read error. This chain connects TRBV25-1 to TRBJ2-7; the D call may be TRBD1 or TRBD2 (5 bases each). Germline V gene lookup returns CDR1 MGHDK and CDR2 SYGVNS. This CDR3 contains 13 residues. The CDR3 bases are TGTGCCAGCAGTGTTTTAGTACGGGGCGAGCGGTACTTC. Protein sequence: CASSVLVRGERYF.

The chain has TRBV20-1 and TRBJ1-1; 7 nucleotides line up with TRBD1. CDR3 length: 12 residues. Germline CDR1 and CDR2: DFQATT and SNEGSKA (reference sequence). The ends lost 6 bases at V and 7 bases at J; junction bases unmatched: 8. The CDR3 spells CSASTGVSEAFF. Here the CDR3 DNA reads TGCAGTGCCAGTACAGGGGTGAGTGAAGCTTTCTTT.

Regarding this clonotype: Sequence at one end of the junction differs from germline and may be a read error. The chain is built from TRBV5-1 and TRBJ2-3; D unclear. The CDR3 consists of 15 residues. The germline V gene has CDR1 SGHRS and CDR2 YFSETQ. CDR3 region: CANSLGRDLGDTQYF. The CDR3 DNA follows: TGCGCCAACAGCTTGGGCAGAGATTTGGGGGATACGCAGTATTTT.

This clonotype was counted only a few times. The chain couples TRBV18 to TRBJ1-2; 9 nucleotides match TRBD1. The junction had 3 bases not matched to a gene; V was cut back by 3 bases and J by 7 bases. CDR1 and CDR2 (germline): KGHSH, LQKENI. This CDR3 has 13 amino acids. The CDR3 here is CASSPQTGGGYTF. The CDR3 DNA reads TGTGCCAGCTCACCTCAGACAGGGGGTGGCTACACCTTC.

A remark on this clonotype: The junction does not match germline at one end; this may be a read error. V usage is TRBV12-3 or TRBV12-4 and J usage is TRBJ1-6; D uncertain. This CDR3 contains 13 residues. DNA for the CDR3: TGTGCCGGCAGCCAGACACTTAATTCACCCCTCCACTTT. It yields the protein CAGSQTLNSPLHF.

In its sample, this clonotype was seen a few times. This rearrangement joins TRBV5-5 to TRBJ2-1; 7 bases are a match to TRBD1. Germline V gene sequence: CDR1 SGHKS, CDR2 YYEKEE (reference sequence). The CDR3 sequence is 14 residues long. Trimming removed 4 bases from V and 8 bases from J; junction bases left unmatched: 9. Written as DNA, the CDR3 is TGTGCCAGCAGCCACCGGGACAGCATCTATGAGCAGTTCTTC. Amino acid sequence: CASSHRDSIYEQFF.

V and J are TRBV28 and TRBJ1-1; a possible D gene is TRBD1 (5 bases). This CDR3 has 15 amino acids. Germline CDR1 and CDR2: MDHEN and SYDVKM. V dropped 4 bases and J dropped 2 bases, with 14 bases sitting between them. The CDR3 nucleotides are TGTGCCAGCAGTTCCCCGGGACGGGGAAACACTGAAGCTTTCTTT. Its translation: CASSSPGRGNTEAFF.

Concerning this clonotype itself: An end of the junction differs from the germline gene, which may be a read error. V is TRBV29-1 and J is TRBJ1-1; D is possibly TRBD1 (6 bases). The CDR3 runs to 13 residues. Looked up from germline, CDR1 is SQVTM and CDR2 is ANQGSEA. The CDR3 reads CSVERGLNTGAFF. The CDR3 DNA sequence: TGCAGCGTTGAACGGGGGCTGAACACTGGAGCTTTCTTT.

The chain links TRBV5-1 to TRBJ2-3; TRBD2 matches 7 bases. Germline V lookup: CDR1 SGHRS, CDR2 YFSETQ. This CDR3 is built from 16 residues. With V trimmed by 4 bases and J by 0 bases, 8 bases remained unmatched. The CDR3 sequence is CASSLQSGVSTDTQYF. For the CDR3, the DNA is TGCGCCAGCAGCCTCCAGAGCGGGGTTAGCACAGATACGCAGTATTTT.

CDR3 region: CSATGLAEHTDTQYF. CDR3 DNA: TGCAGTGCTACGGGACTAGCGGAGCACACAGATACGCAGTATTTT. The rearrangement uses TRBV20-1 and TRBJ2-3; 11 bases are shared with TRBD2. This CDR3 region has 15 residues. V gave up 4 bases and J gave up 2 bases; unmatched junction bases: 5. Germline CDR1 reads DFQATT; CDR2 reads SNEGSKA (reference sequence).

This clonotype was recorded a few times. The chain combines TRBV28 with TRBJ2-4, with D hard to call. The end of the DNA aligns better with TRBJ2-7, so the J call may be wrong. Germline CDR1 MDHEN, CDR2 SYDVKM. CDR3 length equals 13 residues. The CDR3 DNA sequence: TGTGCCAGCAGTTTGGGGATACCAAGCGAGCAGTACTTC. This gives the protein CASSLGIPSEQYF.

This clonotype was counted between two and nine times. V usage is TRBV20-1 and J usage is TRBJ2-5; 9 positions agree with TRBD2. Germline V lookup: CDR1 DFQATT, CDR2 SNEGSKA (reference sequence). This CDR3 region has 13 residues. Trimming at V came to 2 bases and at J to 5 bases, leaving 3 bases not matched to a gene. CDR3 amino acids: CSARLAGLETQYF. The CDR3, as DNA: TGCAGTGCTAGACTAGCGGGGTTGGAGACCCAGTACTTC.

The chain joins TRBV3-1 to TRBJ1-5; 7 positions match TRBD1. Germline CDR1 and CDR2: LGHDT and YNNKEL (reference sequence). With 1 base clipped from V and 5 bases from J, the junction kept 5 bases outside the gene matches. The CDR3 extends over 15 amino acids. This CDR3 reads CASSQGQGPHQPQHF. The CDR3 nucleotides are TGTGCCAGCAGCCAAGGACAGGGACCACATCAGCCCCAGCATTTT.

This chain uses TRBV3-1 with TRBJ1-2, with 11 bases matching TRBD1. Germline V gene sequence: CDR1 LGHDT, CDR2 YNNKEL (reference sequence). This CDR3 region has 16 residues. Losses at the gene ends were 4 bases for V and 8 bases for J; bases not matched to a gene: 12. As DNA, the CDR3 is TGTGCCAGCAGCCCACTCTGCGGACAGGGGGCGGAGGGCTACACCTTC. Translating it yields CASSPLCGQGAEGYTF.

This sequence joins TRBV6-1 and TRBJ2-1; possibly TRBD1 for D (7 bases). CDR1 and CDR2 (germline): MNHNS, SASEGT. V was cut by 4 bases and J by 5 bases, with 18 bases left in between. The CDR3 spans 16 residues. The DNA of the CDR3 is TGTGCCAGCAGTGGTAAGGGGGCTAGCGCAAACAATGAGCAGTTCTTC. As protein: CASSGKGASANNEQFF.